These 27 T cell receptor beta chains share one sample of origin, sequenced in a study of blood T cell repertoires in COVID-19. Assay: immunoSEQ multiplex PCR; the TCRdb copy retains only in-frame clones and omits some. In the table there are approximately 83,000 clones, about 82% of which are singletons. The specimen was peripheral blood. Receptor source: a man aged 50 to 60 with acute or convalescent COVID-19.

This chain links TRBV30 with TRBJ1-2; perhaps TRBD1 as D (5 bases). Looked up from germline, CDR1 is GTSNPN and CDR2 is SVGIG (reference sequence). This CDR3 is 12 amino acids long. V was clipped by 3 bases and J by 4 bases, with 9 bases between them. CDR3 amino acids: CAWRTRAYGYTF. The DNA for the CDR3 is TGTGCCTGGAGGACCAGGGCCTATGGCTACACCTTC.

V usage is TRBV18 and J usage is TRBJ1-2; D is ambiguous. This CDR3 is 14 amino acids long. V was cut by 2 bases and J by 4 bases, with 11 bases left in between. Germline CDR1 is KGHSH and CDR2 is LQKENI. CDR3 residues: CASSPEGLGYGYTF. The CDR3 DNA sequence: TGTGCCAGCTCACCAGAGGGCTTGGGCTATGGCTACACCTTC.

This chain uses TRBV15 with TRBJ1-1, with D perhaps matching TRBD1 (6 bases). Germline V gene sequence: CDR1 LNHNV, CDR2 YYDKDF (reference sequence). Trimming removed 7 bases at V and 5 bases at J, with 14 bases between. CDR3 length equals 13 residues. This CDR3 reads CATMDSTGTEAFF. CDR3 nucleotide sequence: TGTGCCACCATGGACAGTACCGGGACTGAAGCTTTCTTT.

The V gene is TRBV30, the J gene TRBJ1-2, with D tentatively TRBD1 (5 bases). CDR3 length: 12 residues. The germline V gene has CDR1 GTSNPN and CDR2 SVGIG (reference sequence). Trimming took off 2 bases at V and 4 bases at J, with 8 bases between the two ends. CDR3 residues: CAWSSGGYGYTF. The CDR3 coding sequence is TGTGCCTGGAGTAGCGGGGGCTATGGCTACACCTTC.

V gene TRBV5-6 combines with J gene TRBJ1-2, with D tentatively TRBD1 (6 bases). The length of the CDR3 is 11 residues. Germline CDR1 reads SGHDT; CDR2 reads YYEEEE. The germline V and J ends were trimmed by 4 bases and 6 bases, with 7 bases remaining between them. In nucleotides, the CDR3 is TGTGCCAGCAGCCGGACAGATGGCTACACCTTC. Translation: CASSRTDGYTF.

Note on this clone: The identical CDR3 is also encoded by other nucleotide sequences in the sample. The chain is built from TRBV4-1 and TRBJ2-2; TRBD1 aligns across 8 bases. The CDR3 extends over 19 amino acids. Per germline, CDR1 MGHRA and CDR2 YSYEKL. The V gene end was trimmed by 3 bases and the J gene end by 8 bases; junction bases not matched to a gene: 20. The CDR3 coding sequence is TGCGCCAGCAGCCAGGGGGGTCTGCAGGGGGCGAAGGCCACTGGGGAGCTGTTTTTT. This sequence encodes CASSQGGLQGAKATGELFF.

Of note for this clone: This may come from a read error, since a much larger clone is one base off. The genes are TRBV19 and TRBJ1-2, with D perhaps matching TRBD1 (5 bases). CDR1 is LNHDA, CDR2 SQIVND, per germline (reference sequence). The CDR3 is 13 residues long. The CDR3 loop reads CASTPAGPYGHTF. The CDR3 coding sequence is TGTGCCAGTACCCCGGCGGGGCCCTATGGCCACACCTTC.

The V call is TRBV5-8, the J call TRBJ2-7, with 9 bases matching TRBD1. V was pared by 3 bases and J by 3 bases, with 1 base of the junction left unmatched. This CDR3 has 13 residues. Germline values: CDR1 SGHTS, CDR2 YDEGEE. CDR3 coding DNA: TGTGCCAGCAGCTCGACAGGGGGCTACGAGCAGTACTTC. The encoded protein is CASSSTGGYEQYF.

The rearrangement uses TRBV12-3 or TRBV12-4 and TRBJ1-1; tentatively, D is TRBD1 (6 bases). Trimming left V 3 bases short and J 4 bases short, with 9 bases between. CDR3 length: 13 residues. CDR3 nucleotides: TGTGCCAGCAGTTTGGACAGCATCACTGAAGCTTTCTTT. This encodes CASSLDSITEAFF.

V is TRBV19 and J is TRBJ1-1; D not resolved. CDR1 and CDR2 (germline): LNHDA, SQIVND (reference sequence). Trimming removed 0 bases from V and 4 bases from J, with 15 bases in between. The CDR3 contains 16 residues. The CDR3 sequence: CASSIDRKPGGTEAFF. The CDR3 nucleotides read TGTGCCAGTAGTATAGATCGGAAGCCGGGAGGCACTGAAGCTTTCTTT.

This clone was counted once. The rearrangement uses TRBV28 and TRBJ2-7; TRBD1 matches at 9 bases. Germline CDR1 reads MDHEN; CDR2 reads SYDVKM. The CDR3 consists of 15 residues. Losses at the gene ends were 7 bases for V and 4 bases for J; bases not matched to a gene: 11. Written as DNA, the CDR3 is TGTGCCAGCACCGATTCACAGGGGGCGAGATACGAGCAGTACTTC. It encodes CASTDSQGARYEQYF.

The rearrangement links TRBV5-6 to TRBJ2-3; TRBD2 matches at 9 bases. CDR3 length: 16 amino acids. CDR1 is SGHDT, CDR2 YYEEEE, per germline. V was clipped by 0 bases and J by 3 bases; unmatched bases: 5. In nucleotides, the CDR3 is TGTGCCAGCAGCTTGGGTAGCGGGGGTAGTACAGATACGCAGTATTTT. Translation: CASSLGSGGSTDTQYF.

The chain has TRBV7-2 and TRBJ2-3; D ambiguous. The CDR3 runs 14 residues. V was trimmed by 1 base and J by 2 bases, leaving 7 bases between them. Per the germline V gene, CDR1 is SGHTA and CDR2 is FQGNSA. CDR3 DNA sequence: TGTGCCAGCAGCTTAGGTCCGGTCACAGATACGCAGTATTTT. Protein product: CASSLGPVTDTQYF.

The genes are TRBV6-4 and TRBJ2-1; 8 bases match TRBD2. CDR3 length equals 16 residues. V trimming: 4 bases; J trimming: 6 bases; junction bases outside the gene matches: 11. Germline V gives CDR1 MRHNA, CDR2 SNTAGT. The CDR3: CASSGQTLAGSNEQFF. The CDR3 nucleotides read TGTGCCAGCAGTGGTCAGACCTTAGCGGGGAGCAATGAGCAGTTCTTC.

This rearrangement joins TRBV7-2 to TRBJ1-3; 9 nucleotides line up with TRBD1. This CDR3 is built from 15 residues. Germline CDR1 and CDR2: SGHTA and FQGNSA. V shed 5 bases and J 2 bases; nucleotides not matched to a gene: 4. The CDR3 region has the DNA TGTGCCAGCAGCCCGACAGGGGGTGCTGGAAACACCATATATTTT. Amino acids: CASSPTGGAGNTIYF.

V is TRBV4-1 and J is TRBJ1-6; 11 nucleotides match TRBD1. The germline CDR1 and CDR2 sequences are MGHRA and YSYEKL. The CDR3 is 15 amino acids. The V and J ends lost 5 bases and 9 bases, in that order; junction bases with no gene match: 6. The CDR3, as DNA: TGCGCCAGCAGCGTCGGGACAGGGGGTCCTTCACCCCTCCACTTT. Protein: CASSVGTGGPSPLHF.

CDR3 bases: TGTGCCAGCAGCGTCTACTCCGGGACAGCCTTCAATGAGCAGTTCTTC. Its protein product is CASSVYSGTAFNEQFF. The chain recombines TRBV11-2 with TRBJ2-1; TRBD1 matches 7 bases. Germline CDR1 and CDR2: SGHAT and FQNNGV. V shed 5 bases and J 6 bases; nucleotides not matched to a gene: 13. The CDR3 totals 16 residues.

The chain joins TRBV27 to TRBJ2-3, with 7 bases aligning to TRBD1. This CDR3 region has 16 residues. CDR1 is MNHEY and CDR2 is SMNVEV in the germline V gene (reference sequence). V shed 4 bases, J shed 5 bases, and the junction held 12 bases outside the gene matches. CDR3 nucleotide sequence: TGTGCCAGCAGTTCAATCAATCAGGGGGATAGAGATACGCAGTATTTT. Amino acids: CASSSINQGDRDTQYF.

The V call is TRBV27, the J call TRBJ1-2; 8 bases fit TRBD1. Per the germline V gene, CDR1 is MNHEY and CDR2 is SMNVEV (reference sequence). Unmatched junction bases numbered 6, after V lost 6 bases and J lost 6 bases. CDR3 length equals 13 residues. CDR3 region: CASSHSGQDGYTF. The CDR3, as DNA: TGTGCCAGCAGCCACTCGGGACAGGATGGCTACACCTTC.

This clone was seen just once. The V call is TRBV24-1, the J call TRBJ1-1, with 12 bases that match TRBD1. In germline, CDR1 is KGHDR, CDR2 SFDVKD. CDR3 length equals 14 residues. J gave up 7 bases and V 4 bases, and 3 bases lay outside the gene matches. In DNA, the CDR3 is TGTGCCACCAGTGAGGGACAGGGGGCTGGTGAAGCTTTCTTT. This gives the protein CATSEGQGAGEAFF.

The J gene is TRBJ2-2, the V gene TRBV5-1; 11 bases align to TRBD1. Germline CDR1 reads SGHRS; CDR2 reads YFSETQ. Trimming took 6 bases from V and 4 from J; bases not matched to a gene: 5. CDR3 length equals 15 residues. This CDR3 reads CASTAGTGGTGELFF. As DNA, the CDR3 is TGCGCCAGCACTGCCGGGACAGGGGGCACCGGGGAGCTGTTTTTT.

This rearrangement joins TRBV5-1 to TRBJ2-2; a possible D gene is TRBD1 (5 bases). Germline assignment: CDR1 SGHRS and CDR2 YFSETQ. V lost 0 bases and J 7 bases, leaving 13 bases between the germline ends. CDR3 size: 15 residues. CDR3 residues: CASSLGSGLSGELFF. In nucleotides, the CDR3 is TGCGCCAGCAGCTTGGGATCAGGGTTGAGCGGGGAGCTGTTTTTT.

V is TRBV6-2 or TRBV6-3 and J is TRBJ2-7; TRBD1 matches 7 bases. Per germline, CDR1 MNHEY and CDR2 SVGEGT. Losses at the gene ends were 2 bases for V and 4 bases for J; bases not matched to a gene: 2. The CDR3 extends over 13 amino acids. This chain's CDR3 is CASSYPDRYEQYF. The DNA of the CDR3 is TGTGCCAGCAGTTACCCGGACAGGTACGAGCAGTACTTC.

The rearrangement uses TRBV6-2 or TRBV6-3 and TRBJ1-1, with 7 positions matching TRBD1. The CDR3 totals 13 residues. Trimming removed 2 bases from V and 3 bases from J; junction bases left unmatched: 0. The germline CDR1 and CDR2 sequences are MNHEY and SVGEGT. The CDR3, as DNA: TGTGCCAGCAGTTACGACAGGGACACTGAAGCTTTCTTT. It codes for CASSYDRDTEAFF.

The chain recombines TRBV6-5 with TRBJ1-5; perhaps TRBD1 as D (5 bases). The germline V gene encodes CDR1 MNHEY and CDR2 SVGAGI. The CDR3 has 15 residues. The ends were cut back, 4 bases at V and 3 bases at J, with 13 bases in the middle. The CDR3 bases are TGTGCCAGCAGTTCCCTTGCCAGGGCCAATCAGCCCCAGCATTTT. Amino acid sequence: CASSSLARANQPQHF.

The sample holds one count of this clone. CDR3 in amino acids: CASNQGVRNTEAFF. DNA of the CDR3: TGTGCCAGCAACCAGGGGGTACGTAACACTGAAGCTTTCTTT. The chain joins TRBV2 to TRBJ1-1; 7 nucleotides line up with TRBD1. J was trimmed by 2 bases and V by 7 bases; bases with no gene match: 7. The CDR3 has 14 amino acids. Germline V gene data show CDR1 as SNHLY and CDR2 as FYNNEI.

The genes are TRBV19 and TRBJ1-2; no reliable D call. The CDR3 runs to 14 residues. CDR1 and CDR2 from the germline V gene are LNHDA and SQIVND (reference sequence). Trimming removed 3 bases at V and 6 bases at J, with 14 bases between. The CDR3 is CASSMTQKLDGYTF. Written as DNA, the CDR3 is TGTGCCAGTAGTATGACACAGAAACTTGATGGCTACACCTTC.